These 8 T cell receptor beta chains were sequenced from one sample in a study of radiotherapy plus CTLA-4 blockade in lung cancer. The assay was immunoSEQ multiplex PCR, and TCRdb's table has in-frame clones only and misses some. The top ten clones hold approximately 2.5% of a sample with some 51,000 clones, about 77% of them seen once. This specimen consisted of peripheral blood, obtained from a patient treated with radiotherapy plus ipilimumab. The receptors originated from a human donor with non-small cell lung cancer whose response to radiotherapy plus ipilimumab could not be evaluated.

A few counts support this clone. The rearrangement links TRBV5-3 to TRBJ2-3; 10 bases match TRBD2. TRBV5-3 is treated as an ORF (open reading frame) with a function not yet certain. With V trimmed by 2 bases and J by 5 bases, 5 bases remained unmatched. This CDR3 contains 15 residues. CDR3 sequence: CARSFLAGEGDTQYF. The CDR3, as DNA: TGTGCCAGAAGCTTTCTAGCGGGAGAAGGAGATACGCAGTATTTT.

This clone was observed a few times. The V gene is TRBV18, the J gene TRBJ1-1; D unresolved. Germline lookup yields CDR1 KGHSH and CDR2 LQKENI. The CDR3 is 14 residues long. Trimming took 2 bases from V and 2 from J, leaving 9 bases between them. The DNA of the CDR3 is TGTGCCAGCTCACCAGGCCCTGGTAACACTGAAGCTTTCTTT. This codes for CASSPGPGNTEAFF.

This chain uses TRBV15 with TRBJ2-3, with a weak D call TRBD1 (5 bases). CDR1 is LNHNV and CDR2 is YYDKDF in the germline V gene (reference sequence). Trimming removed 1 base at V and 4 bases at J, with 9 bases between. The CDR3 spans 14 residues. Here the CDR3 reads CATSRGQGPDTQYF. As DNA, the CDR3 is TGTGCCACCAGCAGAGGTCAGGGCCCAGATACGCAGTATTTT.

The chain is built from TRBV7-6 and TRBJ2-1; no definite D call. V was trimmed by 0 bases and J by 4 bases, leaving 10 bases between them. CDR1 SGHVS and CDR2 FNYEAQ come from the germline V gene. This CDR3 spans 15 amino acids. The CDR3 sequence: CASSLAQSPYNEQFF. The CDR3 DNA reads as TGTGCCAGCAGCTTAGCGCAAAGCCCGTACAATGAGCAGTTCTTC.

In this sample, this clone turned up once. The chain uses TRBV28 and TRBJ2-6, with 7 bases lining up with TRBD1. Looked up from germline, CDR1 is MDHEN and CDR2 is SYDVKM. J was trimmed by 0 bases and V by 7 bases; bases with no gene match: 9. The CDR3 spans 17 residues. The CDR3 reads CASKSGTAISGANVLTF. DNA of the CDR3: TGTGCCAGCAAATCCGGGACAGCCATCTCTGGGGCCAACGTCCTGACTTTC.

The chain recombines TRBV7-9 with TRBJ2-1; 10 bases match TRBD2. The CDR3 has 17 residues. Per the germline V gene, CDR1 is SEHNR and CDR2 is FQNEAQ (reference sequence). The trim removed 5 bases at V and 5 bases at J, leaving 12 bases unmatched. The CDR3 region has the DNA TGTGCCAGCAGCGAGAGCCTCCCTAGCGGGGGAAACAATGAGCAGTTCTTC. It codes for CASSESLPSGGNNEQFF.

This chain joins TRBV5-1 and TRBJ2-1; weak D call: TRBD2 (6 bases). CDR1 is SGHRS and CDR2 is YFSETQ in the germline V gene. There are 15 residues in the CDR3. Between the trimmed V and J ends, which lost 0 bases and 5 bases, there was a span of 12 bases. The CDR3 reads CASSLGGNSDNEQFF. CDR3 nucleotides: TGCGCCAGCAGCTTGGGCGGGAACTCAGACAATGAGCAGTTCTTC. Using reference TRBV5-1 and TRBJ2-1 for the parts outside the CDR3, the full variable domain is KAGVTQTPRYLIKTRGQQVTLSCSPISGHRSVSWYQQTPGQGLQFLFEYFSETQRNKGNFPGRFSGRQFSNSRSEMNVSTLELGDSALYLCASSLGGNSDNEQFFGPGTRLTVL.

The chain has TRBV4-2 and TRBJ2-7; a possible D gene is TRBD2 (6 bases). The V gene lost 1 base and the J gene lost 2 bases, with 18 bases spanning the gap. The CDR3 has 17 amino acids. Per germline, CDR1 LGHNA and CDR2 YNFKEQ. The CDR3 bases are TGTGCCAGCAGCCAAGTAGCATCCGCGGGACCAACCTACGAGCAGTACTTC. Protein sequence: CASSQVASAGPTYEQYF.